A selection of T cell receptor beta chains follows, all from one sample in a study of vaccination and CD4 T cells after COVID-19. No antigens are known for them. TCRdb re-analysed the PCR reads in MiXCR, keeping a single row per CDR3 protein. The repertoire holds under 15,000 distinct CDR3 sequences, with approximately 57% as singletons. What was sequenced was CD4+ T cells from blood, cultured in vitro. Receptors were obtained from a human donor who had recovered from COVID-19. Each CDR3 is given with its conserved first and last residue. A D gene is named only where the DNA matches it firmly. A clone size is listed for some rows: how often the clone was seen (once, few, many), or a class if it is expanded.

V	D	J	size	CDR3	DNA
TRBV20-1	.	TRBJ1-6	few	CSAQRTAGSPLHF	TGCAGTGCTCAGAGAACGGCGGGGTCACCCCTCCACTTT
TRBV20-1	TRBD1	TRBJ1-1	few	CSAGTGSGAMNTEAFF	TGCAGTGCCGGGACAGGGAGTGGGGCCATGAACACTGAAGCTTTCTTT
TRBV7-9	TRBD1	TRBJ2-3	.	CASSTEGTVRQGDTQYF	TGTGCCAGCAGCACAGAGGGGACAGTCCGACAGGGGGATACGCAGTATTTT
TRBV6-2/TRBV6-3	.	TRBJ1-5	.	CASREGGRNLQPQHF	TGTGCCAGCAGAGAGGGGGGGAGAAATCTCCAGCCCCAGCATTTT
TRBV7-9	TRBD1	TRBJ2-5	.	CASSRKQGWETQYF	TGTGCCAGCAGCCGCAAACAGGGGTGGGAGACCCAGTACTTC
TRBV2	.	TRBJ1-5	.	CASSEDGNQPQHF	TGTGCCAGCAGTGAAGACGGGAATCAGCCCCAGCATTTT
TRBV15	.	TRBJ1-2	.	CATSRDLGGDGYTF	TGTGCCACCAGCAGAGATTTAGGAGGGGATGGCTACACCTTC
TRBV28	TRBD1	TRBJ2-7	.	CASSPGDRRYEQYF	TGTGCCAGCAGTCCAGGGGACAGGCGCTACGAGCAGTACTTC
TRBV20-1	.	TRBJ2-5	.	CSAPGAQGFQETQYF	TGCAGTGCTCCGGGGGCCCAGGGCTTCCAAGAGACCCAGTACTTC
TRBV20-1	.	TRBJ1-6	.	CSAAIDRRNSPLHF	TGCAGTGCTGCCATAGACAGGCGTAATTCACCCCTCCACTTT
TRBV2	.	TRBJ2-7	.	CASSEVGYEQYF	TGTGCCAGCAGTGAAGTGGGCTACGAGCAGTACTTC
TRBV21-1	.	TRBJ1-5	few	CASSKLGNRSSNQPQHF	TGTGCCAGCAGCAAACTAGGGAATCGTTCTAGCAATCAGCCCCAGCATTTT
TRBV24-1	.	TRBJ2-2	few	CATQFYRTGELFF	TGTGCCACCCAATTTTACCGGACCGGGGAGCTGTTTTTT
TRBV7-3	.	TRBJ2-1	.	CASSVTRPPAEQFF	TGTGCCAGCAGCGTAACGAGACCCCCCGCTGAGCAGTTCTTC
TRBV2	.	TRBJ2-1	.	CASSEGIGDNEQFF	TGTGCCAGCAGTGAGGGTATTGGGGACAATGAGCAGTTCTTC
TRBV27	TRBD2	TRBJ2-5	few	CASSLLRTSVETQYF	TGTGCCAGCAGTTTATTAAGGACTAGCGTAGAGACCCAGTACTTC
TRBV20-1	.	TRBJ1-1	few	CSAPNPDWRSTEAFF	TGCAGTGCCCCCAATCCGGACTGGAGGTCCACTGAAGCTTTCTTT
TRBV9	.	TRBJ2-3	.	CASSEGVGAYTDTQYF	TGTGCCAGCAGCGAGGGGGTTGGAGCGTACACAGATACGCAGTATTTT
TRBV20-1	TRBD2	TRBJ2-1	.	CSARPPGLAGDNEQFF	TGCAGTGCTAGACCCCCTGGACTAGCGGGTGACAATGAGCAGTTCTTC
TRBV7-2	TRBD2	TRBJ2-5	.	CASSLAPTSGSQETQYF	TGTGCCAGCAGCTTAGCCCCGACTAGCGGTTCTCAAGAGACCCAGTACTTC
TRBV19	.	TRBJ2-7	.	CASSDDRRYEQYF	TGTGCCAGTAGTGACGACAGGCGCTACGAGCAGTACTTC
TRBV6-2/TRBV6-3	.	TRBJ2-7	.	CASSYEFSYEQYF	TGTGCCAGCAGTTACGAGTTCTCCTACGAGCAGTACTTC
TRBV7-2	.	TRBJ2-3	.	CASSFTGSDTQYF	TGTGCCAGCAGCTTTACCGGGTCAGATACGCAGTATTTT
TRBV7-2	.	TRBJ2-6	.	CASTPSLLSGANVLTF	TGTGCCAGCACCCCTAGCCTACTCTCTGGGGCCAACGTCCTGACTTTC